What follows are 3 T cell receptor beta chains derived from one specimen sequenced in a study of CD8 T cells in ankylosing spondylitis. TCRdb used MiXCR to reprocess the 5' RACE reads, holding one entry per CDR3 protein. The sample includes under 250,000 distinct CDR3 sequences, around 8% of them seen just once. The sample comprised blood, either unsorted or a sorted T cell fraction (not recorded which). Receptor source: a female donor with ankylosing spondylitis or in good health (not recorded which).

This clonotype has a handful of counts. This clone may be a read error of a much larger clone one base away. This rearrangement joins TRBV3-1 to TRBJ2-1; no definite D call. The germline V gene has CDR1 LGHDT and CDR2 YNNKEL (reference sequence). This CDR3 is 16 amino acids long. The CDR3 loop reads CVSSHQFEGPYNEQFF. As DNA, the CDR3 is TGTGTCAGCAGCCATCAGTTTGAAGGCCCCTACAATGAGCAGTTCTTC.

This clonotype occurred many times. The rearrangement links TRBV12-3 or TRBV12-4 to TRBJ2-5; D perhaps matches TRBD1 (5 bases). The V and J ends lost 6 bases and 0 bases respectively, with 8 bases between them. This CDR3 contains 13 residues. The CDR3 here is CASRRQYQETQYF. The CDR3 DNA is TGTGCCAGCAGACGACAGTACCAAGAGACCCAGTACTTC.

In regard to this clonotype: This may stem from a read error, because a much larger clone lies one nucleotide away. The V and J genes are TRBV19 and TRBJ1-5, with D perhaps TRBD1 (5 bases). From germline, CDR1 is LNHDA and CDR2 SQIVND (reference sequence). Trimming pared 8 bases from V and 4 bases from J, leaving 18 bases between. The CDR3 spans 15 residues. CDR3 amino acids: CASRPRGWENQPQHF. CDR3 bases: TGTGCCAGTCGGCCCCGGGGGTGGGAAAATCAGCCCCAGCATTTT. The complete variable domain, with remaining parts taken from reference TRBV19 and TRBJ1-5, reads DGGITQSPKYLFRKEGQNVTLSCEQNLNHDAMYWYRQDPGQGLRLIYYSQIVNDFQKGDIAEGYSVSREKKESFPLTVTSAQKNPTAFYLCASRPRGWENQPQHFGDGTRLSIL.